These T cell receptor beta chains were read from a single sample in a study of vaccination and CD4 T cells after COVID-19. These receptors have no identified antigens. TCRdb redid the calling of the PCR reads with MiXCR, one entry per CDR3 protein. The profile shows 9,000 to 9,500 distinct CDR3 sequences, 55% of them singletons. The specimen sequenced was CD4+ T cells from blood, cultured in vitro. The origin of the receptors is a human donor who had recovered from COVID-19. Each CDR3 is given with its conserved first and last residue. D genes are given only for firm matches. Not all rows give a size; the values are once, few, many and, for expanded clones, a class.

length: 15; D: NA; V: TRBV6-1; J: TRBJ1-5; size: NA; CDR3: CASMRGGDANQPQHF; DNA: TGTGCCAGCATGAGGGGAGGGGACGCCAATCAGCCCCAGCATTTT
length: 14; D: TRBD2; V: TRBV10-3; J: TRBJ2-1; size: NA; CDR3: CAISDASGGYEQFF; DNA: TGTGCCATCAGTGACGCTAGCGGTGGGTATGAGCAGTTCTTC
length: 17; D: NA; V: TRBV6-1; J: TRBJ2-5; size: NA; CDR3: CASSAQSQTGLRETQYF; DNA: TGTGCCAGCAGTGCCCAAAGCCAGACAGGATTGAGAGAGACCCAGTACTTC
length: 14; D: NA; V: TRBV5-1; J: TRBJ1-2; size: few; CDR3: CASSLGTSSYGYTF; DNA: TGCGCCAGCAGCTTAGGGACGTCCTCCTATGGCTACACCTTC
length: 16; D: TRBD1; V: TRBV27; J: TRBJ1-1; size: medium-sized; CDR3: CASSPLDRGAGTEAFF; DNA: TGTGCCAGCAGTCCCTTAGACAGGGGTGCAGGCACTGAAGCTTTCTTT
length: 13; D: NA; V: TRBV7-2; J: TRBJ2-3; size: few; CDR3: CASSLAAADTQYF; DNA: TGTGCCAGCAGCTTAGCGGCGGCAGATACGCAGTATTTT
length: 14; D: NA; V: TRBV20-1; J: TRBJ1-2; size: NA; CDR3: CSAIDGGTDYGYTF; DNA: TGCAGTGCTATCGACGGTGGGACGGACTATGGCTACACCTTC
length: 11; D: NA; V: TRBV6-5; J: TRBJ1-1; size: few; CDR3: CASSYTTEAFF; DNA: TGTGCCAGCAGTTACACGACTGAAGCTTTCTTT
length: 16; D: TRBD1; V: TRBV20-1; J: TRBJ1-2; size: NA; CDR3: CSARDSLPGTAGGYTF; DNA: TGCAGTGCTAGAGATTCCCTCCCCGGGACAGCAGGGGGCTACACCTTC
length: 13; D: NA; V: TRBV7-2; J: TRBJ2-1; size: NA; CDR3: CASSSSSSLSAFF; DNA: TGTGCCAGCAGCTCCTCCAGCTCCTTATCTGCGTTCTTC
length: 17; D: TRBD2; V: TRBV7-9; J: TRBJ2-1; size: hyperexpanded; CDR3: CASSRRALAGGDNEQFF; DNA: TGTGCCAGCAGCCGAAGGGCTCTAGCGGGAGGGGACAATGAGCAGTTCTTC
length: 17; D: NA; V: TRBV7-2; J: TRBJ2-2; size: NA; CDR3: CASSPDRPGWGTGELFF; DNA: TGTGCCAGCAGCCCTGACCGGCCAGGGTGGGGCACCGGGGAGCTGTTTTTT
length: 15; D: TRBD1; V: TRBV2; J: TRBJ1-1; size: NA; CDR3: CASSEFRDRASEAFF; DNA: TGTGCCAGCAGTGAATTTAGGGACAGGGCCTCTGAAGCTTTCTTT
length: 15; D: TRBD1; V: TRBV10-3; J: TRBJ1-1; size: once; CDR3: CAIAGKQGADGGAFF; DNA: TGTGCCATCGCGGGGAAACAGGGGGCGGATGGTGGAGCTTTCTTT
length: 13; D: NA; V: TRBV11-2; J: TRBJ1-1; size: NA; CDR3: CASSQQGNTEAFF; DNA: TGTGCCAGCAGCCAACAGGGGAACACTGAAGCTTTCTTT
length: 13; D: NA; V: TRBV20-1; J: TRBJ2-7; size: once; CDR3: CSAIVQGIHEQYF; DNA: TGCAGTGCCATTGTTCAGGGGATCCACGAGCAGTACTTC
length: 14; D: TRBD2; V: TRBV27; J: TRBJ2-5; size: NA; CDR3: CASSSLAGVETQYF; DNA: TGTGCCAGCAGTTCCCTAGCGGGAGTGGAGACCCAGTACTTC
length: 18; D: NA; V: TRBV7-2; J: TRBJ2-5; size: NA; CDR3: CASSSPRQTVANQETQYF; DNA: TGTGCCAGCAGCTCCCCCCGGCAAACCGTTGCGAACCAAGAGACCCAGTACTTC
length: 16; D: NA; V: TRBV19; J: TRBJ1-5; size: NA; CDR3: CASRSLISGDNQPQHF; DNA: TGTGCCAGTAGATCCCTGATATCAGGGGACAATCAGCCCCAGCATTTT
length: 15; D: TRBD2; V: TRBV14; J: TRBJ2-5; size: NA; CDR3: CASSRGGTGLETQYF; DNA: TGTGCCAGCAGCCGGGGGGGTACGGGATTGGAGACCCAGTACTTC
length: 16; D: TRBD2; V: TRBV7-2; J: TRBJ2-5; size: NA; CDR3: CASSQGSGALQETQYF; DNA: TGTGCCAGCAGCCAGGGAAGCGGGGCCCTACAAGAGACCCAGTACTTC
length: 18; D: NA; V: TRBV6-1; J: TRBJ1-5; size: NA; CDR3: CASSEESVGLGFRQPQHF; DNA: TGTGCCAGCAGTGAAGAAAGTGTAGGGTTAGGCTTTCGTCAGCCCCAGCATTTT
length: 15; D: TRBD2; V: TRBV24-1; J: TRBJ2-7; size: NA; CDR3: CATSAPAGGGYEQYF; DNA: TGTGCCACCAGTGCCCCCGCGGGGGGTGGTTACGAGCAGTACTTC
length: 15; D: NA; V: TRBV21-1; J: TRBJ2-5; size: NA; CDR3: CASTPQRQGGETQYF; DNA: TGTGCCAGCACCCCCCAACGACAGGGTGGAGAGACCCAGTACTTC
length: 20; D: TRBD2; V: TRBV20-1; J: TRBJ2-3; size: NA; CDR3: CSATTPGGLAGGRITDTQYF; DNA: TGCAGTGCGACTACGCCTGGAGGACTAGCGGGGGGGAGGATCACAGATACGCAGTATTTT
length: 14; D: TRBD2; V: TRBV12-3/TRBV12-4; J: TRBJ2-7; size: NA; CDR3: CASSLQLAVAEQYF; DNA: TGTGCCAGCAGTTTACAACTAGCGGTTGCGGAGCAGTACTTC
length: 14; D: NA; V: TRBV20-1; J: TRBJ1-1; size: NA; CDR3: CSAENSGMNTEAFF; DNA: TGCAGTGCGGAAAACTCTGGGATGAACACTGAAGCTTTCTTT
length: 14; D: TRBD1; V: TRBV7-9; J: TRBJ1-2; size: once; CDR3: CASSPGTGYYGYTF; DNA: TGTGCCAGCAGCCCTGGGACAGGGTACTATGGCTACACCTTC
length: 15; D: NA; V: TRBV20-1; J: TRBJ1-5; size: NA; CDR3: CSARDGEAEHQPQHF; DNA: TGCAGTGCTAGAGACGGGGAGGCAGAGCATCAGCCCCAGCATTTT
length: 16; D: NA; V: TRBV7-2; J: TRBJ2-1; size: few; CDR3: CASPPSPEGSYNEQFF; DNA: TGTGCCAGCCCTCCAAGCCCTGAAGGCTCCTACAATGAGCAGTTCTTC
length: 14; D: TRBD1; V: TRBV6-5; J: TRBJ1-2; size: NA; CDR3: CASSYTGQGVGYTF; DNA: TGTGCCAGCAGTTACACGGGACAGGGGGTCGGCTACACCTTC
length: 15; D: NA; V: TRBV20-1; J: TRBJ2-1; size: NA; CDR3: CSARDGGLSYNEQFF; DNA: TGCAGTGCTAGAGATGGGGGGCTCTCCTACAATGAGCAGTTCTTC
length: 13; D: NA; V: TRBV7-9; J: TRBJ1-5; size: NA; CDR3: CASSPGSDQPQHF; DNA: TGTGCCAGCAGTCCAGGGTCCGATCAGCCCCAGCATTTT
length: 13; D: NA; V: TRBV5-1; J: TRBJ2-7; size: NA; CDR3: CASSLVYANEQYF; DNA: TGCGCCAGCAGCTTGGTTTATGCCAACGAGCAGTACTTC
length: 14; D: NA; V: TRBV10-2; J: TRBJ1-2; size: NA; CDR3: CASSDEWDTYGYTF; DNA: TGCGCCAGCAGTGACGAATGGGACACTTATGGCTACACCTTC
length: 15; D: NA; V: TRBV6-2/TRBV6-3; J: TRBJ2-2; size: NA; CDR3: CASSFGNLGTGELFF; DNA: TGTGCCAGCAGTTTCGGAAATCTTGGGACCGGGGAGCTGTTTTTT
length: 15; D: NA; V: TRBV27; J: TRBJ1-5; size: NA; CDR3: CASSFGGLENQPQHF; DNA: TGTGCCAGCAGTTTCGGGGGGCTGGAGAATCAGCCCCAGCATTTT
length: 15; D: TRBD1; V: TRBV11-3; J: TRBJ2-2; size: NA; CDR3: CASSSGQGYTGELFF; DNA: TGTGCCAGCAGCTCCGGACAGGGGTACACCGGGGAGCTGTTTTTT
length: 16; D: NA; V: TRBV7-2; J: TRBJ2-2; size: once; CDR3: CASSLAGGLNTGELFF; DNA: TGTGCCAGCAGCTTAGCGGGGGGCCTGAACACCGGGGAGCTGTTTTTT
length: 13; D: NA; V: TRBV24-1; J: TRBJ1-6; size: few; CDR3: CATSAGYNSPLHF; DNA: TGTGCCACCAGTGCTGGATATAATTCACCCCTCCACTTT
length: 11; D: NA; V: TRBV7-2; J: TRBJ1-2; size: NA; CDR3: CASSLDSSSIF; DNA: TGTGCCAGCAGCTTAGACAGTTCCTCTATCTTC
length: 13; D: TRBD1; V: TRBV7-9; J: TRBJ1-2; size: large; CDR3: CASSLAGGHGYTF; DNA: TGTGCCAGCAGCTTAGCAGGGGGCCATGGCTACACCTTC
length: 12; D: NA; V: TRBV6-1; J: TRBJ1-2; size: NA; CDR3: CASSEVVRHPLF; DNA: TGTGCCAGCAGTGAGGTCGTTAGACACCCTCTGTTC
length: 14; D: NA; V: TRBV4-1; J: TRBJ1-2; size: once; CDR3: CASSQDNGNYGYTF; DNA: TGCGCCAGCAGCCAAGATAATGGAAACTATGGCTACACCTTC
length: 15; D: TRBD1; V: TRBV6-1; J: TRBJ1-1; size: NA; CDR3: CASSQGDRGRTEAFF; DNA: TGTGCCAGCAGTCAAGGGGACAGGGGTCGCACTGAAGCTTTCTTT
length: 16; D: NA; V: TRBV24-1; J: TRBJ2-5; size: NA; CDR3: CATAPGSGGWVETQYF; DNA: TGTGCCACCGCGCCGGGGTCAGGTGGCTGGGTAGAGACCCAGTACTTC
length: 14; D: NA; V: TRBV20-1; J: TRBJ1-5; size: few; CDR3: CSATQGSSNQPQHF; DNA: TGCAGTGCTACCCAGGGTTCTAGCAATCAGCCCCAGCATTTT
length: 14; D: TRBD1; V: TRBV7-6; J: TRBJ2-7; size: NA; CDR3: CASVSGTGDYEQYF; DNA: TGTGCCAGCGTCTCCGGGACAGGGGACTACGAGCAGTACTTC
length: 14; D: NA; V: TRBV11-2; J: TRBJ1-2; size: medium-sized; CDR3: CASSPSGRVYGYTF; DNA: TGTGCCAGCAGCCCTAGCGGACGGGTATATGGCTACACCTTC
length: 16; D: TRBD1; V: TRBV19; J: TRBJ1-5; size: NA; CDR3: CASSLLWDRGLQPQHF; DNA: TGTGCCAGTAGTCTATTGTGGGACAGGGGGCTTCAGCCCCAGCATTTT
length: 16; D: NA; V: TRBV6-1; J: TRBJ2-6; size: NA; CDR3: CASRNSGQGGANVLTF; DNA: TGTGCCAGCAGAAACAGTGGTCAGGGAGGGGCCAACGTCCTGACTTTC
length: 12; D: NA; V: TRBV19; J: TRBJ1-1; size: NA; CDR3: CASTHRDTEAFF; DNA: TGTGCCAGTACCCACAGGGATACTGAAGCTTTCTTT
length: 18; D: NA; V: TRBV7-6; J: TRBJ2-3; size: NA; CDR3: CASSLSPAILSSTDTQYF; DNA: TGTGCCAGCAGCTTATCCCCCGCGATCTTGTCAAGCACAGATACGCAGTATTTT
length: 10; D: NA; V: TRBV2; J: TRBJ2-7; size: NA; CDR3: CASSDYEQYF; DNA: TGTGCCAGCAGTGATTACGAGCAGTACTTC
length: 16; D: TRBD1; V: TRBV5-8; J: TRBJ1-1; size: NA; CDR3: CASSSYRGLMNTEAFF; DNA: TGTGCCAGCAGCTCGTACAGGGGGCTTATGAACACTGAAGCTTTCTTT
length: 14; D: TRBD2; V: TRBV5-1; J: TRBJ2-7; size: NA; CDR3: CASSLSAGEVGQYF; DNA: TGCGCCAGCAGCTTGTCAGCGGGAGAGGTTGGGCAGTACTTC
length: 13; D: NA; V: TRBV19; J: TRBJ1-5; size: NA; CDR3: CASSTQGNQPQHF; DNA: TGTGCCAGTAGTACACAGGGCAATCAGCCCCAGCATTTT
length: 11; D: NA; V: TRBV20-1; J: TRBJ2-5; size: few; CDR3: CSARPQETQYF; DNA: TGCAGTGCTAGACCGCAAGAGACCCAGTACTTC
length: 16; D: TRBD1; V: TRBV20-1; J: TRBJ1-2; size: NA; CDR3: CSARDHRGRGLYGYTF; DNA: TGCAGTGCTAGAGACCACAGGGGGCGGGGACTCTATGGCTACACCTTC
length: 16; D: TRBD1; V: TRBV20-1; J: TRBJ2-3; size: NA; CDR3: CSARVLSRGQTDTQYF; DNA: TGCAGTGCTAGAGTGCTTAGCAGGGGGCAGACAGATACGCAGTATTTT